Listed here are 32 T cell receptor beta chains from one sample, sequenced in a study of metastatic and nonmetastatic thyroid tumors. TCRdb re-called the PCR reads via MiXCR. Of roughly 30,000 clones detected, 18% appear once; the ten largest clones hold about 10%. Ahead of thyroid surgery, no patient had received treatment of any kind. The specimen was blood. These receptors were obtained from a female donor with papillary thyroid cancer or a benign thyroid nodule (not recorded which). Some clones in this sample may be carry-over from other donors' samples.

The table lists this clone with many counts. The chain has TRBV5-1 and TRBJ2-5; TRBD1 matches 7 bases. The germline CDR1 and CDR2 sequences are SGHRS and YFSETQ. V trimming: 2 bases; J trimming: 3 bases; junction bases outside the gene matches: 4. CDR3 length: 14 residues. The CDR3 bases are TGCGCCAGCAGCTTCGGGACAGAGAAAGAGACCCAGTACTTC. This gives the protein CASSFGTEKETQYF. The full variable domain, with the rest looked up from reference TRBV5-1 and TRBJ2-5, is KAGVTQTPRYLIKTRGQQVTLSCSPISGHRSVSWYQQTPGQGLQFLFEYFSETQRNKGNFPGRFSGRQFSNSRSEMNVSTLELGDSALYLCASSFGTEKETQYFGPGTRLLVL.

In this sample, this clone turned up many times. This sequence joins TRBV10-3 and TRBJ1-5; D is uncertain. V shed 4 bases and J shed 7 bases, with 11 bases lying between them. Germline assignment: CDR1 ENHRY and CDR2 SYGVKD. CDR3 length: 13 amino acids. In nucleotides, the CDR3 is TGTGCCATCAGTGTAGTCCAGCAGCAGCCCCAGCATTTT. It translates to CAISVVQQQPQHF.

This clone rates as medium-sized. The rearrangement uses TRBV6-4 and TRBJ2-7; 9 nucleotides line up with TRBD2. Trimming at V came to 7 bases and at J to 1 base, leaving 2 bases not matched to a gene. Germline V gene sequence: CDR1 MRHNA, CDR2 SNTAGT. CDR3 length equals 13 residues. The CDR3 DNA reads TGTGCCAGCACGCTAGCGGGGTCCTACGAGCAGTACTTC. Residues: CASTLAGSYEQYF.

On this clone itself: Other DNA sequences of this sample code for an identical CDR3. The gene calls are TRBV6-4 and TRBJ2-2; the match to TRBD2 covers 7 bases. This CDR3 is built from 14 residues. Trimming at V came to 6 bases and at J to 5 bases, leaving 6 bases not matched to a gene. The germline V gene has CDR1 MRHNA and CDR2 SNTAGT. CDR3 residues: CASRAGLGTGELFF. The CDR3 coding sequence is TGTGCCAGCAGAGCTGGACTAGGTACCGGGGAGCTGTTTTTT.

This clone was detected many times. The rearrangement uses TRBV11-2 and TRBJ1-6, with no clear D. Trimming removed 0 bases from V and 14 bases from J, with 8 bases in between. CDR3 length equals 12 residues. Per the germline V gene, CDR1 is SGHAT and CDR2 is FQNNGV. Here the CDR3 DNA reads TGTGCCAGCAGCTTAGATCATTTCACCCTCCACTTT. Its translation: CASSLDHFTLHF.

This clone has at least ten counts. V usage is TRBV20-1 and J usage is TRBJ2-1; 11 bases agree with TRBD1. The trim removed 8 bases at V and 6 bases at J, leaving 12 bases unmatched. There are 15 residues in the CDR3. Germline V CDR1 and CDR2: DFQATT, SNEGSKA (reference sequence). The CDR3 loop is CSPQPGTGGLNEQFF. The CDR3 bases are TGCAGTCCCCAGCCGGGGACAGGGGGACTCAATGAGCAGTTCTTC.

This clone was picked up many times. CDR3 amino acids: CASNLNNANTIYF. CDR3 DNA sequence: TGTGCCAGTAACCTTAACAACGCAAACACCATATATTTT. V and J are TRBV19 and TRBJ1-3; no definite D call. CDR1 is LNHDA and CDR2 is SQIVND in the germline V gene (reference sequence). Deletions cut 7 bases from V and 6 bases from J, with 13 bases between. This CDR3 comprises 13 residues.

A remark on this clone: The CDR3 carries no conserved terminal phenylalanine or tryptophan, so it likely arises from a read error. The chain combines TRBV9 with TRBJ1-5; TRBD1 agrees at 10 bases. Germline-derived CDR1 and CDR2 are SGDLS and YYNGEE. The CDR3 loop spans 16 amino acids. The CDR3 nucleotides are TGTGCCAGCAGCGATGGGACAGGGGAGAGCAATCATCCCCAGCATTCT. Encoded protein: CASSDGTGESNHPQHS.

This clone was observed many times. This chain joins TRBV5-1 and TRBJ2-2; D perhaps matches TRBD2 (5 bases). Germline CDR1 is SGHRS and CDR2 is YFSETQ. V lost 1 base to trimming and J lost 4 bases, with 17 bases between them. The length of the CDR3 is 17 residues. CDR3 nucleotide sequence: TGCGCCAGCAGCTTGCCCCCGAGGGCGCCAGGCACCGGGGAGCTGTTTTTT. Residues: CASSLPPRAPGTGELFF.

There are many counts of this clone. This chain uses TRBV7-2 with TRBJ1-1; no clear D. From germline, CDR1 is SGHTA and CDR2 FQGNSA. The CDR3 has 14 residues. Trimming shortened V by 1 base and J by 0 bases, and 6 bases separated the two germline ends. CDR3 residues: CASSLVVMNTEAFF. The CDR3, as DNA: TGTGCCAGCAGCTTAGTCGTCATGAACACTGAAGCTTTCTTT.

This clone has only a few counts. Germline and junction disagree at one end, which may indicate a read error. Here the CDR3 DNA reads TGTGACACCAGCCCCCCGGGACCCCGGTATGGCTACACATTC. This gives the protein CDTSPPGPRYGYTF. The chain employs TRBV24-1 and TRBJ1-2; perhaps TRBD1 as D (5 bases). This CDR3 contains 14 residues. Germline CDR1 is KGHDR and CDR2 is SFDVKD.

This chain links TRBV28 with TRBJ1-4; TRBD1 aligns across 8 bases. Trimming removed 2 bases from V and 7 bases from J; junction bases left unmatched: 6. Germline V gene sequence: CDR1 MDHEN, CDR2 SYDVKM. The CDR3 covers 15 residues. CDR3 bases: TGTGCCAGCAGTTTAAGGTCAGGGGGCTCTGAAAAACTGTTTTTT. This codes for CASSLRSGGSEKLFF.

J is TRBJ2-1 and V is TRBV24-1; D is uncertain. The CDR3 consists of 13 residues. V shed 5 bases and J shed 7 bases, with 11 bases lying between them. Germline lookup yields CDR1 KGHDR and CDR2 SFDVKD. CDR3 nucleotide sequence: TGTGCCACCAGTGGGGGTACAAGAAATGAGCAGTTCTTC. It is translated as CATSGGTRNEQFF.

About this clone: Sequence at one end of the junction differs from germline and may be a read error. V and J are TRBV28 and TRBJ2-6; D possibly corresponds to TRBD2 (6 bases). Germline V CDR1 and CDR2: MDHEN, SYDVKM. CDR3 size: 15 residues. The CDR3 nucleotides are TGTGCCAGCAGTTGGAGGGACTCTTGGGCCAACGTCCTTACTTTC. This sequence encodes CASSWRDSWANVLTF.

This chain uses TRBV6-2 or TRBV6-3 with TRBJ2-5; 8 bases are a match to TRBD2. CDR1 is MNHEY, CDR2 SVGEGT, per germline. Germline trimming cut 4 bases from V and 5 bases from J; bases unmatched to any gene: 15. CDR3 length: 17 residues. The CDR3 region is CASSSGSFSGGGETQYF. In DNA, the CDR3 is TGTGCCAGCAGTTCAGGGAGCTTCAGCGGGGGAGGGGAGACCCAGTACTTC.

V is TRBV3-1 and J is TRBJ2-5; a weak D match, TRBD2 (6 bases). Per germline, CDR1 LGHDT and CDR2 YNNKEL (reference sequence). The CDR3 runs 15 residues. V lost 3 bases, J lost 9 bases, and 20 bases lay in between. In DNA, the CDR3 is TGTGCCAGCAGCCACCCAATGCGGGGCCAGACGGCCCAGTACTTC. As protein: CASSHPMRGQTAQYF.

This clone was detected ten times or more. This may stem from a read error, because a much larger clone lies one nucleotide away. This chain uses TRBV5-1 with TRBJ1-3, with a possible D match to TRBD1 (5 bases). The length of the CDR3 is 14 residues. The germline V gene encodes CDR1 SGHRS and CDR2 YFSETQ. The CDR3 is CASSQGLSGYTIYF. DNA of the CDR3: TGCGCCAGCTCTCAGGGACTCTCTGGATACACCATATATTTT.

This clone was detected ten times or more. The chain links TRBV6-1 to TRBJ1-6; 10 bases fit TRBD1. The CDR3 has 14 residues. V was pared by 5 bases and J by 8 bases, with 3 bases of the junction left unmatched. Per the germline V gene, CDR1 is MNHNS and CDR2 is SASEGT. CDR3 in amino acids: CASSRGTGDSPLHF. In nucleotides, the CDR3 is TGTGCCAGCAGTCGCGGGACAGGGGATTCACCCCTCCACTTT.

This clone has a count of ten or more. V usage is TRBV28 and J usage is TRBJ2-5; 9 nucleotides match TRBD1. The CDR3 length is 15 residues. The germline V gene encodes CDR1 MDHEN and CDR2 SYDVKM. The J segment lost 0 bases and the V segment lost 8 bases, leaving 7 bases of the junction unmatched. CDR3 sequence (DNA): TGTGCCAGCCTAACAGGGGGCGCTGACCAAGAGACCCAGTACTTC. Its protein is CASLTGGADQETQYF.

This chain joins TRBV5-1 and TRBJ2-6; the D call may be TRBD1 or TRBD2 (5 bases each). Germline loops: CDR1 SGHRS, CDR2 YFSETQ. Between the trimmed V and J ends, which lost 2 bases and 2 bases, there was a span of 20 bases. CDR3 length: 19 amino acids. CDR3 amino acids: CASSLGCARDPPGANVLTF. CDR3 nucleotide sequence: TGCGCCAGCAGCTTAGGGTGTGCGAGGGACCCGCCTGGGGCCAACGTCCTGACTTTC.

Comments on this clone: With a much larger clone just one base away, this may be a read error. The chain links TRBV9 to TRBJ2-2; TRBD1 or TRBD2 may be the D gene (5 bases each). This CDR3 region has 15 residues. Germline CDR1 reads SGDLS; CDR2 reads YYNGEE. CDR3 region: CSSSGLGPSTGKLFF. The CDR3 DNA reads TGTTCCAGCAGCGGCTTGGGGCCTTCCACCGGGAAGCTGTTTTTT.

This clone was seen many times. This rearrangement joins TRBV20-1 to TRBJ2-5, with unresolved D. The V gene lost 5 bases and the J gene lost 13 bases, with 8 bases spanning the gap. In germline, CDR1 is DFQATT, CDR2 SNEGSKA (reference sequence). This CDR3 is 8 amino acids long. The DNA for the CDR3 is TGCAGTGCTGAAGGTCTGTACTTC. It is translated as CSAEGLYF.

This clone was found many times. V is TRBV11-2 and J is TRBJ2-1, with a possible D match to TRBD2 (6 bases). Germline CDR1 SGHAT, CDR2 FQNNGV. The CDR3 totals 13 residues. V was cut by 10 bases and J by 5 bases, with 15 bases left in between. The DNA of the CDR3 is TGTGCCACCGCGGGAAATGTGCACAATGAGCAGTTCTTC. Residues: CATAGNVHNEQFF.

Comment on this clone: Here the CDR3 omits its conserved ending phenylalanine or tryptophan, so a read error is the likely source. This chain joins TRBV12-3 or TRBV12-4 and TRBJ2-7; D uncertain. Deletions cut 2 bases from V and 5 bases from J, with 10 bases between. The CDR3 is made up of 13 amino acids. CDR3 sequence: CASSLRFKDEQYL. CDR3 coding DNA: TGTGCCAGCAGTTTAAGGTTTAAGGACGAGCAGTACCTC.

This clone was seen at least ten times. This chain joins TRBV6-1 and TRBJ1-1; TRBD1 aligns across 9 bases. Trimming cost V 1 base and J 10 bases; bases outside gene matches: 4. This CDR3 comprises 13 residues. Germline CDR1 reads MNHNS; CDR2 reads SASEGT. CDR3 DNA: TGTGCCAGCAGTGAAGTCCTGGACAGGGGAGCTTTCTTT. This gives the protein CASSEVLDRGAFF.

The rearrangement uses TRBV4-1 and TRBJ2-1, with a possible D match to TRBD2 (5 bases). Germline CDR1 reads MGHRA; CDR2 reads YSYEKL. V lost 0 bases, J lost 10 bases, and 10 bases lay in between. The CDR3 totals 13 residues. This chain's CDR3 is CASSQDPGNEQFF. For the CDR3, the DNA is TGCGCCAGCAGCCAAGACCCGGGAAACGAGCAGTTCTTC.

This clone was found many times. V and J are TRBV11-2 and TRBJ1-2; D is possibly TRBD1 (5 bases). Deletions cut 2 bases from V and 6 bases from J, with 16 bases between. Germline V CDR1 and CDR2: SGHAT, FQNNGV. The CDR3 is made up of 15 amino acids. The chain's CDR3 is CASSLTRGPPNGYTF. CDR3 sequence (DNA): TGTGCCAGCAGCTTAACGAGGGGCCCACCCAATGGCTACACCTTC. The variable domain in full, with the rest retrieved from reference TRBV11-2 and TRBJ1-2, is EAGVAQSPRYKIIEKRQSVAFWCNPISGHATLYWYQQILGQGPKLLIQFQNNGVVDDSQLPKDRFSAERLKGVDSTLKIQPAKLEDSAVYLCASSLTRGPPNGYTFGSGTRLTVV.

The table lists this clone with many counts. The V call is TRBV6-1, the J call TRBJ1-1; no definite D call. This CDR3 contains 14 residues. V shed 10 bases and J shed 1 base, with 16 bases lying between them. The germline gives CDR1 MNHNS, CDR2 SASEGT. The CDR3 DNA follows: TGTGCCACCAGGCTTGCGGGCAAGAACACTGAAGCTTTCTTT. This gives the protein CATRLAGKNTEAFF.

This chain links TRBV5-1 with TRBJ2-7, with 7 bases that match TRBD1. The V gene end was trimmed by 10 bases and the J gene end by 2 bases; junction bases not matched to a gene: 9. The CDR3 contains 13 residues. Germline V CDR1 and CDR2: SGHRS, YFSETQ. As DNA, the CDR3 is TGCGCCTGGAGCTGGGACAGAACCTACGAGCAGTACTTC. Protein: CAWSWDRTYEQYF. Full variable domain (remainder filled in from reference TRBV5-1 and TRBJ2-7): KAGVTQTPRYLIKTRGQQVTLSCSPISGHRSVSWYQQTPGQGLQFLFEYFSETQRNKGNFPGRFSGRQFSNSRSEMNVSTLELGDSALYLCAWSWDRTYEQYFGPGTRLTVT.

This clone was picked up many times. The chain combines TRBV3-1 with TRBJ1-4; no definite D call. The germline V gene encodes CDR1 LGHDT and CDR2 YNNKEL (reference sequence). V shed 3 bases and J shed 3 bases, with 11 bases lying between them. The CDR3 is 15 residues long. CDR3 residues: CASSQAVGANEKLFF. The CDR3 nucleotides read TGTGCCAGCAGCCAGGCAGTCGGCGCTAATGAAAAACTGTTTTTT.

Many counts were recorded for this clone. CDR3 bases: TGCGCCAGCAGCCAACGACAGGGGAGCTCCTATAATTCACCCCTCCACTTT. This sequence encodes CASSQRQGSSYNSPLHF. The chain couples TRBV5-1 to TRBJ1-6; 8 bases fit TRBD1. In germline, CDR1 is SGHRS, CDR2 YFSETQ. V was clipped by 4 bases and J by 0 bases; unmatched bases: 6. The CDR3 is 17 residues long. Full variable domain (remainder filled in from reference TRBV5-1 and TRBJ1-6): KAGVTQTPRYLIKTRGQQVTLSCSPISGHRSVSWYQQTPGQGLQFLFEYFSETQRNKGNFPGRFSGRQFSNSRSEMNVSTLELGDSALYLCASSQRQGSSYNSPLHFGNGTRLTVT.

This clone was picked up many times. The gene calls are TRBV2 and TRBJ1-5, with 7 bases matching TRBD1. J was trimmed by 7 bases and V by 4 bases; bases with no gene match: 4. The CDR3 spans 13 residues. CDR1 SNHLY and CDR2 FYNNEI come from the germline V gene. CDR3: CASSGGQAQPQHF. The DNA for the CDR3 is TGTGCCAGCAGTGGCGGACAGGCCCAGCCCCAGCATTTT.